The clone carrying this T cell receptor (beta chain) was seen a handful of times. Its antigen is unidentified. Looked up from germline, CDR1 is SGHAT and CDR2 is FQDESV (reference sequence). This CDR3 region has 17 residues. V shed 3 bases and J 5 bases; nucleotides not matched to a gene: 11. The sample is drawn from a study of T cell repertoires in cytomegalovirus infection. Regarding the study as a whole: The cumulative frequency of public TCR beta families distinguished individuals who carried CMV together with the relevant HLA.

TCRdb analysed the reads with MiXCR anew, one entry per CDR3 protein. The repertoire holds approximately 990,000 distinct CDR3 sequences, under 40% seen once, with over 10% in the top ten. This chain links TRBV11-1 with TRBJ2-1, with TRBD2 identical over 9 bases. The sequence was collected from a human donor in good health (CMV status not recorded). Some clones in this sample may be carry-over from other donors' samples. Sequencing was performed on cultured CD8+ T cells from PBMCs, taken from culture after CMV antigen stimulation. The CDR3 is CASSFGGGGAGDNEQFF. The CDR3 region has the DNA TGTGCCAGCAGCTTCGGTGGCGGGGGGGCGGGGGACAATGAGCAGTTCTTC.